The 25 T cell receptor beta chains below all came from one sample that was sequenced in a study of blood T cell repertoires in COVID-19. Assay: immunoSEQ multiplex PCR; the TCRdb copy retains only in-frame clones and omits some. The sample lists 150,000 or so clones; about 90% were seen once. Sequenced: peripheral blood. Receptor source: a man older than 75 with acute or convalescent COVID-19.

The gene calls are TRBV28 and TRBJ2-1; maybe TRBD2 (7 bases). CDR1 is MDHEN, CDR2 SYDVKM, per germline. The V gene lost 5 bases and the J gene lost 9 bases, with 20 bases spanning the gap. The CDR3 loop spans 15 amino acids. The CDR3 DNA follows: TGTGCCAGCAGTGCCGGGGGGCAGGGGTTTGGTGAGCAGTTCTTC. It codes for CASSAGGQGFGEQFF.

The gene calls are TRBV5-1 and TRBJ2-7; a weak D match, TRBD2 (5 bases). Trimming took off 4 bases at V and 6 bases at J, with 14 bases between the two ends. CDR3 length: 13 residues. CDR1 SGHRS and CDR2 YFSETQ come from the germline V gene. The chain's CDR3 is CASSELNRGEQYF. For the CDR3, the DNA is TGCGCCAGCAGCGAATTAAACCGGGGCGAGCAGTACTTC.

J is TRBJ1-6 and V is TRBV3-1 (or the pseudogene TRBV3-2), with D unresolved. Germline CDR1 LGHDT, CDR2 YNNKEL (reference sequence). The CDR3 spans 14 residues. V was shortened by 1 base and J by 6 bases, with 7 bases between the two germline ends. The CDR3 reads CASSQGQPNSPLHF. CDR3 bases: TGTGCCAGCAGCCAAGGACAACCTAATTCACCCCTCCACTTT.

This chain links TRBV5-5 with TRBJ1-5, with TRBD1 matching over 7 bases. The V and J ends lost 6 bases and 4 bases, in that order; junction bases with no gene match: 10. The germline V gene encodes CDR1 SGHKS and CDR2 YYEKEE (reference sequence). CDR3 length equals 15 residues. The CDR3 spells CASTSTGSPNQPQHF. The CDR3 DNA sequence: TGTGCCAGCACCTCGACAGGGAGTCCTAATCAGCCCCAGCATTTT. Full variable domain (outside the CDR3, taken from reference TRBV5-5 and TRBJ1-5): DAGVTQSPTHLIKTRGQQVTLRCSPISGHKSVSWYQQVLGQGPQFIFQYYEKEERGRGNFPDRFSARQFPNYSSELNVNALLLGDSALYLCASTSTGSPNQPQHFGDGTRLSIL.

This clone was detected only once. This chain joins TRBV19 and TRBJ1-4; no definite D call. The ends were cut back, 3 bases at V and 5 bases at J, with 13 bases in the middle. Germline assignment: CDR1 LNHDA and CDR2 SQIVND (reference sequence). The CDR3 spans 15 residues. This chain's CDR3 is CASSIGVSVNEKLFF. The CDR3 DNA follows: TGTGCCAGTAGTATTGGAGTCAGCGTGAATGAAAAACTGTTTTTT.

J is TRBJ2-7 and V is TRBV7-2; TRBD2 agrees at 7 bases. Germline V gives CDR1 SGHTA, CDR2 FQGNSA. V shed 0 bases and J 6 bases; nucleotides not matched to a gene: 2. The CDR3 totals 13 residues. The CDR3 DNA sequence: TGTGCCAGCAGCTTAGCGAGACTAGCCGAGCAGTACTTC. This codes for CASSLARLAEQYF.

The V and J genes are TRBV24-1 and TRBJ2-2; TRBD1 matches 12 bases. Per the germline V gene, CDR1 is KGHDR and CDR2 is SFDVKD. This CDR3 comprises 15 residues. J gave up 3 bases and V 7 bases, and 2 bases lay outside the gene matches. This CDR3 is CATSRDRGHTGELFF. CDR3 sequence (DNA): TGTGCCACCAGCAGGGACAGGGGGCACACCGGGGAGCTGTTTTTT.

The chain joins TRBV28 to TRBJ1-1; 9 bases fit TRBD1. Unmatched junction bases numbered 11, after V lost 6 bases and J lost 6 bases. The CDR3 sequence is 15 residues long. Germline V lookup: CDR1 MDHEN, CDR2 SYDVKM. The CDR3 is CASSEGQGGGPEAFF. The CDR3 DNA follows: TGTGCCAGCAGCGAGGGACAGGGTGGGGGCCCTGAAGCTTTCTTT.

V is TRBV3-1 (or the pseudogene TRBV3-2) and J is TRBJ1-6; 8 bases map to TRBD1. There are 14 residues in the CDR3. V trimming: 3 bases; J trimming: 9 bases; junction bases outside the gene matches: 4. Germline lookup yields CDR1 LGHDT and CDR2 YNNKEL (reference sequence). The CDR3 DNA sequence: TGTGCCAGCAGCCAGGGACAGGCCTCTTCACCCCTCCACTTT. This encodes CASSQGQASSPLHF.

The rearrangement joins TRBV5-1 to TRBJ2-2, with TRBD1 matching over 8 bases. Trimming took 4 bases from V and 4 from J; bases not matched to a gene: 9. The CDR3 sequence is 16 residues long. Germline V gene lookup returns CDR1 SGHRS and CDR2 YFSETQ. The CDR3 region is CASSPRTGLGTGELFF. In DNA form, the CDR3 reads TGCGCCAGCAGCCCAAGGACAGGGCTCGGCACCGGGGAGCTGTTTTTT. Together with reference TRBV5-1 and TRBJ2-2, the CDR3 gives the full variable domain: KAGVTQTPRYLIKTRGQQVTLSCSPISGHRSVSWYQQTPGQGLQFLFEYFSETQRNKGNFPGRFSGRQFSNSRSEMNVSTLELGDSALYLCASSPRTGLGTGELFFGEGSRLTVL.

This clone has a single count. The rearrangement uses TRBV19 and TRBJ2-1, with TRBD1 identical over 11 bases. V lost 2 bases to trimming and J lost 9 bases; unmatched junction nucleotides: 18. Germline CDR1 and CDR2: LNHDA and SQIVND (reference sequence). The CDR3 totals 19 residues. The CDR3 region is CASSIRIRTGGVGRAEQFF. The CDR3 DNA sequence: TGTGCCAGTAGTATAAGGATAAGGACAGGGGGCGTTGGCAGGGCTGAGCAGTTCTTC. Filled out from reference TRBV19 and TRBJ2-1, the complete variable domain reads DGGITQSPKYLFRKEGQNVTLSCEQNLNHDAMYWYRQDPGQGLRLIYYSQIVNDFQKGDIAEGYSVSREKKESFPLTVTSAQKNPTAFYLCASSIRIRTGGVGRAEQFFGPGTRLTVL.

This chain links TRBV5-6 with TRBJ1-1; no clear D gene. V was pared by 1 base and J by 5 bases, with 12 bases between. The germline V gene encodes CDR1 SGHDT and CDR2 YYEEEE. CDR3 length: 14 amino acids. This CDR3 reads CASSLSQVSTEAFF. In DNA, the CDR3 is TGTGCCAGCAGCTTGAGTCAGGTTTCAACTGAAGCTTTCTTT.

The V call is TRBV6-5, the J call TRBJ2-7, with 8 bases that match TRBD2. The length of the CDR3 is 14 residues. Germline CDR1 MNHEY, CDR2 SVGAGI. Losses at the gene ends were 7 bases for V and 3 bases for J; bases not matched to a gene: 8. The CDR3 is CASTHRGLDYEQYF. CDR3 bases: TGTGCCAGCACCCATCGGGGACTAGACTACGAGCAGTACTTC.

This chain uses TRBV6-5 with TRBJ1-5; D unresolved. This CDR3 has 15 residues. Germline V gene sequence: CDR1 MNHEY, CDR2 SVGAGI. V lost 0 bases and J lost 2, with 8 bases in between. This chain's CDR3 is CASSYSYTGNQPQHF. As DNA, the CDR3 is TGTGCCAGCAGTTACTCTTATACGGGCAATCAGCCCCAGCATTTT.

This rearrangement joins TRBV5-3 to TRBJ1-1; possible D gene TRBD1, 5 bases. TRBV5-3 is flagged as an ORF with uncertain function. The CDR3 consists of 13 residues. V shed 4 bases and J shed 6 bases, with 13 bases lying between them. The DNA of the CDR3 is TGTGCCAGAAGCGTTGTGTTAGGGGCTGAAGCTTTCTTT. Translated: CARSVVLGAEAFF.

The chain links TRBV5-1 to TRBJ2-2, with 9 bases matching TRBD2. Germline V gene lookup returns CDR1 SGHRS and CDR2 YFSETQ. J gave up 5 bases and V 0 bases, and 5 bases lay outside the gene matches. This CDR3 comprises 16 residues. The CDR3 protein is CASSLGGTSPTGELFF. In DNA form, the CDR3 reads TGCGCCAGCAGCTTGGGAGGGACTAGCCCAACCGGGGAGCTGTTTTTT. Variable domain in full (rest from reference TRBV5-1 and TRBJ2-2): KAGVTQTPRYLIKTRGQQVTLSCSPISGHRSVSWYQQTPGQGLQFLFEYFSETQRNKGNFPGRFSGRQFSNSRSEMNVSTLELGDSALYLCASSLGGTSPTGELFFGEGSRLTVL.

V gene TRBV6-1 combines with J gene TRBJ2-7, with TRBD1 as a possible D gene (5 bases). Per the germline V gene, CDR1 is MNHNS and CDR2 is SASEGT. The CDR3 extends over 13 amino acids. V was trimmed by 3 bases and J by 3 bases, leaving 9 bases between them. The CDR3 region has the DNA TGTGCCAGCAGTGACAGGGTTTTCTACGAGCAGTACTTC. Encoded protein: CASSDRVFYEQYF.

The rearrangement joins TRBV19 to TRBJ2-2; D perhaps matches TRBD2 (6 bases). Germline-derived CDR1 and CDR2 are LNHDA and SQIVND (reference sequence). This CDR3 spans 16 amino acids. Between the trimmed V and J ends, which lost 3 bases and 0 bases, there was a span of 11 bases. The CDR3, as DNA: TGTGCCAGTAGTATCGGGGGTTTAACGAACACCGGGGAGCTGTTTTTT. This translates into CASSIGGLTNTGELFF.

The chain carries TRBV27 and TRBJ2-5, with D perhaps matching TRBD2 (5 bases). Trimming pared 4 bases from V and 5 bases from J, leaving 14 bases between. Germline V gene lookup returns CDR1 MNHEY and CDR2 SMNVEV (reference sequence). The CDR3 extends over 14 amino acids. CDR3 nucleotides: TGTGCCAGCAGTTCGGGCCTTCCGGGGGAGACCCAGTACTTC. This encodes CASSSGLPGETQYF.

The J gene is TRBJ2-7, the V gene TRBV6-2 or TRBV6-3; tentatively, D is TRBD2 (5 bases). The CDR3 covers 14 residues. V was shortened by 4 bases and J by 0 bases, with 10 bases between the two germline ends. Germline CDR1 reads MNHEY; CDR2 reads SVGEGT. The CDR3 protein is CASSWRQASYEQYF. CDR3 bases: TGTGCCAGCAGTTGGAGGCAGGCCTCCTACGAGCAGTACTTC.

This sequence joins TRBV24-1 and TRBJ2-7; 9 bases are shared with TRBD1. Germline values: CDR1 KGHDR, CDR2 SFDVKD. The length of the CDR3 is 16 residues. Trimming cost V 5 bases and J 1 base; bases outside gene matches: 8. CDR3: CATSAITTGGSYEQYF. The CDR3 coding sequence is TGTGCCACCAGTGCCATAACGACAGGGGGTTCCTACGAGCAGTACTTC.

The V call is TRBV2, the J call TRBJ2-5, with TRBD2 matching over 13 bases. This CDR3 is built from 17 residues. Germline V gives CDR1 SNHLY, CDR2 FYNNEI. J was trimmed by 1 base and V by 5 bases; bases with no gene match: 7. The CDR3 DNA sequence: TGTGCCAGCAGTAAGAGACTAGCGGGAGGTACCCAAGAGACCCAGTACTTC. Protein: CASSKRLAGGTQETQYF.

The rearrangement links TRBV5-8 to TRBJ2-2, with TRBD1 as a possible D gene (6 bases). V gave up 4 bases and J gave up 6 bases, with 19 bases separating them. The CDR3 has 16 amino acids. Germline loops: CDR1 SGHTS, CDR2 YDEGEE. The CDR3 protein is CASSQHARGGSGELFF. The CDR3 bases are TGTGCCAGCAGCCAGCACGCCAGGGGTGGGTCCGGGGAGCTGTTTTTT.

Only one count was recorded for this clone. This chain uses TRBV5-5 with TRBJ2-7; the match to TRBD2 covers 7 bases. Trimming removed 2 bases from V and 4 bases from J; junction bases left unmatched: 9. CDR3 length equals 15 residues. In germline, CDR1 is SGHKS, CDR2 YYEKEE (reference sequence). The CDR3 DNA reads TGTGCCAGCAGCTTTAACGCGGGAGTAGCTTACGAGCAGTACTTC. This codes for CASSFNAGVAYEQYF.

This clone showed up just a few times. The chain is built from TRBV5-1 and TRBJ2-1; TRBD2 matches 14 bases. With V trimmed by 3 bases and J by 6 bases, 8 bases remained unmatched. The length of the CDR3 is 17 residues. CDR1 SGHRS and CDR2 YFSETQ come from the germline V gene. CDR3 bases: TGCGCCAGCAGCTCAACGCCGGGACTAGCGGGAGTCAATGAGCAGTTCTTC. This codes for CASSSTPGLAGVNEQFF.